The next 31 T cell receptor beta chains were all read from a single sample in a study of vaccination effects on CD4 cells after COVID-19. Culture proceeded for approximately nine days, and CD4+ T cells were then isolated. Repertoires were generated with immunoSEQ multiplex PCR, while TCRdb's copy carries only in-frame clones and drops some. The data contain around 40,000 clones, roughly 65% of them singletons. Which antigens these TCRs recognize remains unknown. The sample here was CD4+ T cells from PBMCs cultured without peptide, taken before COVID-19 vaccination. The receptors were gathered from a human donor who received a COVID-19 vaccine.

This clone was detected only a few times. V usage is TRBV15 and J usage is TRBJ1-2; D is ambiguous. Germline loops: CDR1 LNHNV, CDR2 YYDKDF (reference sequence). V was pared by 0 bases and J by 8 bases, with 7 bases between. This CDR3 has 12 amino acids. The chain's CDR3 is CATSRDAGGYTF. The DNA of the CDR3 is TGTGCCACCAGCAGAGATGCGGGAGGCTACACCTTC.

This sequence joins TRBV24-1 and TRBJ2-2; D gene uncertain. This CDR3 contains 12 residues. V was clipped by 5 bases and J by 4 bases, with 4 bases between them. Germline loops: CDR1 KGHDR, CDR2 SFDVKD. In nucleotides, the CDR3 is TGTGCCACCAGTGGTCGCACCGGGGAGCTGTTTTTT. It specifies CATSGRTGELFF.

The rearrangement joins TRBV6-5 to TRBJ2-7; the match to TRBD1 covers 11 bases. With 6 bases clipped from V and 3 bases from J, the junction kept 1 base outside the gene matches. The CDR3 is 13 residues long. Germline values: CDR1 MNHEY, CDR2 SVGAGI. The CDR3 loop reads CASRGTGGYEQYF. DNA of the CDR3: TGTGCCAGCAGGGGGACAGGGGGCTACGAGCAGTACTTC.

This clone has just a few counts. The V call is TRBV4-1, the J call TRBJ1-1, with 8 bases aligning to TRBD1. This CDR3 has 15 residues. Germline lookup yields CDR1 MGHRA and CDR2 YSYEKL. With 0 bases clipped from V and 5 bases from J, the junction kept 5 bases outside the gene matches. The chain's CDR3 is CASSQEVQGGTEAFF. For the CDR3, the DNA is TGCGCCAGCAGCCAAGAGGTACAGGGGGGAACTGAAGCTTTCTTT.

Regarding this clone: The same CDR3 is also encoded by other DNA sequences in this sample. V and J are TRBV12-3 or TRBV12-4 and TRBJ1-5, with D hard to call. CDR3 size: 13 residues. V was pared by 0 bases and J by 4 bases, with 4 bases between. CDR3 residues: CASSLAENQPQHF. The CDR3 DNA follows: TGTGCCAGCAGTTTAGCGGAGAATCAGCCCCAGCATTTT.

This clone has more than one count but fewer than ten. The chain combines TRBV19 with TRBJ2-2; TRBD2 might be the D (5 bases). V lost 8 bases and J lost 6, with 16 bases in between. Germline V lookup: CDR1 LNHDA, CDR2 SQIVND (reference sequence). The CDR3 extends over 14 amino acids. CDR3 sequence (DNA): TGTGCCAGTTCCGAGGTAGCGCGTGCCGGGGAGCTGTTTTTT. Its protein is CASSEVARAGELFF.

The chain links TRBV11-2 to TRBJ1-1; D is ambiguous. Trimming removed 6 bases at V and 6 bases at J, with 14 bases between. The CDR3 is 13 amino acids. Germline V gene data show CDR1 as SGHAT and CDR2 as FQNNGV. In DNA, the CDR3 is TGTGCCAGCAGTCCCATCCGTCTGCCTGAAGCTTTCTTT. Protein product: CASSPIRLPEAFF.

V and J are TRBV7-9 and TRBJ2-7; 9 bases map to TRBD1. Germline V gene lookup returns CDR1 SEHNR and CDR2 FQNEAQ (reference sequence). The trim removed 4 bases at V and 7 bases at J, leaving 17 bases unmatched. The CDR3 has 17 amino acids. The CDR3 DNA follows: TGTGCCAGCAGCTCCCGACCCGGGACAGGGAGATCCCAGGAGCAGTACTTC. Protein: CASSSRPGTGRSQEQYF.

This chain uses TRBV5-1 with TRBJ1-3; TRBD1 matches at 11 bases. V shed 2 bases, J shed 1 base, and the junction held 11 bases outside the gene matches. The CDR3 spans 19 residues. Germline-derived CDR1 and CDR2 are SGHRS and YFSETQ. The CDR3 protein is CASSLGTGGSLSSGNTIYF. The CDR3, as DNA: TGCGCCAGCAGCTTAGGGACAGGGGGGAGTTTGAGTTCTGGAAACACCATATATTTT.

The J gene is TRBJ2-7, the V gene TRBV30; D is undetermined. Per the germline V gene, CDR1 is GTSNPN and CDR2 is SVGIG (reference sequence). Trimming removed 4 bases from V and 6 bases from J, with 19 bases in between. CDR3 length: 14 amino acids. The CDR3 is CAWKVGLEGGEQYF. In nucleotides, the CDR3 is TGTGCCTGGAAGGTCGGGCTAGAAGGCGGCGAGCAGTACTTC.

The CDR3 sequence: CASSIGGGRAEQFF. CDR3 sequence (DNA): TGTGCCAGTAGTATAGGAGGGGGGCGTGCTGAGCAGTTCTTC. The V gene is TRBV19, the J gene TRBJ2-1; D might be TRBD1 or TRBD2, each matching 6 bases. Germline loops: CDR1 LNHDA, CDR2 SQIVND (reference sequence). This CDR3 is 14 amino acids long. The ends were cut back, 1 base at V and 9 bases at J, with 13 bases in the middle.

This chain links TRBV21-1 with TRBJ1-6; the DNA was not compared with TRBD1, the D call given in the table. TRBV21-1 is shown as a pseudogene. This CDR3 is built from 15 residues. CDR3 in amino acids: CASSKRQGDNSPLHF. CDR3 DNA sequence: TGTGCCAGCAGCAAAAGACAGGGAGATAATTCACCCCTCCACTTT.

The table lists this clone with a count of one. The chain carries TRBV19 and TRBJ1-5; D gene uncertain. Germline CDR1 and CDR2: LNHDA and SQIVND (reference sequence). The germline V and J ends were trimmed by 7 bases and 3 bases, with 10 bases remaining between them. The CDR3 sequence is 13 residues long. The CDR3, as DNA: TGTGCCAGTAATCAGGCGACCAATCAGCCCCAGCATTTT. This translates into CASNQATNQPQHF.

The chain carries TRBV7-2 and TRBJ2-6, with 8 bases fitting TRBD2. The CDR3 is 17 residues long. V shed 5 bases and J 1 base; nucleotides not matched to a gene: 7. The germline CDR1 and CDR2 sequences are SGHTA and FQGNSA. The CDR3 sequence: CASSIWGGGSGANVLTF. CDR3 sequence (DNA): TGTGCCAGCAGCATATGGGGCGGGGGGTCTGGGGCCAACGTCCTGACTTTC. Drawing the rest from reference TRBV7-2 and TRBJ2-6, the complete variable domain is GAGVSQSPSNKVTEKGKDVELRCDPISGHTALYWYRQSLGQGLEFLIYFQGNSAPDKSGLPSDRFSAERTGGSVSTLTIQRTQQEDSAVYLCASSIWGGGSGANVLTFGAGSRLTVL.

The chain is built from TRBV5-6 and TRBJ2-7; TRBD1 might be the D (5 bases). Germline V gives CDR1 SGHDT, CDR2 YYEEEE. The V end lost 0 bases, the J end lost 2 bases, and 12 bases lay between the germline ends. The CDR3 loop spans 15 amino acids. The DNA of the CDR3 is TGTGCCAGCAGCTTGGCCTTTGTAGGGGCCTACGAGCAGTACTTC. This gives the protein CASSLAFVGAYEQYF. Combining the CDR3 with reference TRBV5-6 and TRBJ2-7 gives the whole variable domain DAGVTQSPTHLIKTRGQQVTLRCSPKSGHDTVSWYQQALGQGPQFIFQYYEEEERQRGNFPDRFSGHQFPNYSSELNVNALLLGDSALYLCASSLAFVGAYEQYFGPGTRLTVT.

The rearrangement uses TRBV12-3 or TRBV12-4 and TRBJ2-7, with 7 bases lining up with TRBD2. Trimming took 6 bases from V and 2 from J; bases not matched to a gene: 4. The CDR3 length is 13 residues. The CDR3, as DNA: TGTGCCAGCAGGCCTGGGACTACCTACGAGCAGTACTTC. Translated: CASRPGTTYEQYF.

This clone was counted only a few times. The chain recombines TRBV5-1 with TRBJ2-1, with 14 positions matching TRBD2. This CDR3 region has 15 residues. Germline V CDR1 and CDR2: SGHRS, YFSETQ. V trimming: 5 bases; J trimming: 12 bases; junction bases outside the gene matches: 10. CDR3 in amino acids: CASSPTSGRASGQFF. CDR3 DNA: TGCGCCAGCAGTCCGACTAGCGGGAGGGCCTCGGGGCAGTTCTTC.

V usage is TRBV5-1 and J usage is TRBJ1-4; TRBD1 is a possible D gene (5 bases). Germline V lookup: CDR1 SGHRS, CDR2 YFSETQ. Trimming took 5 bases from V and 3 from J, leaving 11 bases between them. The CDR3 consists of 14 residues. The CDR3 DNA reads as TGCGCCAGCAGGGCGGGGCCTTCTAATGAAAAACTGTTTTTT. It codes for CASRAGPSNEKLFF.

The table lists this clone with a few counts. The rearrangement joins TRBV12-5 to TRBJ1-5, with D perhaps matching TRBD1 (6 bases). Germline CDR1 is LGHNT and CDR2 is FRNRAP. The CDR3 is 13 amino acids. The V end lost 6 bases, the J end lost 7 bases, and 13 bases lay between the germline ends. CDR3 protein: CASGPDSKQPQHF. The CDR3 DNA follows: TGTGCTAGTGGGCCGGACAGTAAACAGCCCCAGCATTTT.

This rearrangement joins TRBV13 to TRBJ1-1; D not resolved. The CDR3 runs to 12 residues. Trimming shortened V by 2 bases and J by 7 bases, and 8 bases separated the two germline ends. Germline V gene lookup returns CDR1 PRHDT and CDR2 FYEKMQ (reference sequence). The CDR3 loop is CASSLQHLEAFF. The CDR3 coding sequence is TGTGCCAGCAGCTTACAACACCTTGAAGCTTTCTTT. Full variable domain (remainder filled in from reference TRBV13 and TRBJ1-1): AAGVIQSPRHLIKEKRETATLKCYPIPRHDTVYWYQQGPGQDPQFLISFYEKMQSDKGSIPDRFSAQQFSDYHSELNMSSLELGDSALYFCASSLQHLEAFFGQGTRLTVV.

The chain carries TRBV10-3 and TRBJ2-1; D is perhaps TRBD1 or TRBD2 (5 bases each). V was clipped by 4 bases and J by 6 bases, with 7 bases between them. CDR3 size: 12 residues. Looked up from germline, CDR1 is ENHRY and CDR2 is SYGVKD. This CDR3 is CAISGDGNEQFF. The CDR3 DNA sequence: TGTGCCATCAGTGGGGACGGCAATGAGCAGTTCTTC.

V is TRBV4-2 and J is TRBJ2-3; 12 bases agree with TRBD2. This CDR3 is built from 17 residues. Germline CDR1 reads LGHNA; CDR2 reads YNFKEQ. The V gene end was trimmed by 0 bases and the J gene end by 4 bases; junction bases not matched to a gene: 5. The CDR3 protein is CASSQDRLAGEADTQYF. The CDR3 region has the DNA TGTGCCAGCAGCCAAGATCGACTAGCGGGAGAGGCAGATACGCAGTATTTT.

J is TRBJ2-1 and V is TRBV6-5; 12 positions agree with TRBD2. In germline, CDR1 is MNHEY, CDR2 SVGAGI. After removal of 5 bases from V and 5 bases from J, the junction contained 4 bases not matched to a gene. The CDR3 has 15 residues. The CDR3 DNA sequence: TGTGCCAGCAGTCAAAGGACTAGCGGGGACAATGAGCAGTTCTTC. This sequence encodes CASSQRTSGDNEQFF.

This sequence joins TRBV19 and TRBJ1-5, with 8 positions matching TRBD1. From germline, CDR1 is LNHDA and CDR2 SQIVND (reference sequence). This CDR3 spans 15 amino acids. The J segment lost 5 bases and the V segment lost 5 bases, leaving 8 bases of the junction unmatched. CDR3 sequence (DNA): TGTGCCAGTAGTGCGGGACAGGCACACTATCAGCCCCAGCATTTT. Protein sequence: CASSAGQAHYQPQHF. The whole variable domain, remainder taken from reference TRBV19 and TRBJ1-5, is DGGITQSPKYLFRKEGQNVTLSCEQNLNHDAMYWYRQDPGQGLRLIYYSQIVNDFQKGDIAEGYSVSREKKESFPLTVTSAQKNPTAFYLCASSAGQAHYQPQHFGDGTRLSIL.

The chain carries TRBV3-1 (or the pseudogene TRBV3-2) and TRBJ1-6, with D possibly being TRBD1 (5 bases). V was cut by 4 bases and J by 10 bases, with 14 bases left in between. Per germline, CDR1 LGHDT and CDR2 YNNKEL (reference sequence). The CDR3 runs to 14 residues. DNA of the CDR3: TGTGCCAGCAGCCTCGGATCAGGGCGCTCACCCCTCCACTTT. It codes for CASSLGSGRSPLHF.

J is TRBJ2-5 and V is TRBV7-6; the D gene could be TRBD1 or TRBD2 (5 bases each). The CDR3 is made up of 19 amino acids. Germline V gives CDR1 SGHVS, CDR2 FNYEAQ. V gave up 6 bases and J gave up 2 bases, with 28 bases separating them. This CDR3 is CASSHTLRGTRTQQETQYF. CDR3 in DNA: TGTGCCAGCAGTCATACCCTGAGGGGCACTCGGACCCAACAAGAGACCCAGTACTTC.

The chain uses TRBV4-1 and TRBJ1-2, with TRBD1 matching over 8 bases. CDR1 is MGHRA, CDR2 YSYEKL, per germline. V lost 6 bases and J lost 4; bases outside the gene matches: 10. The CDR3 spans 15 residues. The chain's CDR3 is CASRPGQGGSYGYTF. The CDR3 nucleotides are TGCGCCAGCAGACCCGGACAGGGTGGTAGCTATGGCTACACCTTC.

V is TRBV6-1 and J is TRBJ1-2; D is possibly TRBD1 (5 bases). Germline-derived CDR1 and CDR2 are MNHNS and SASEGT. CDR3 length: 15 residues. The V and J ends lost 3 bases and 4 bases respectively, with 15 bases between them. The CDR3 bases are TGTGCCAGCAGTGACCCGGGCAGGGACGGCTATGGCTACACCTTC. Amino acid sequence: CASSDPGRDGYGYTF.

This chain connects TRBV27 to TRBJ1-6; D not resolved. Germline CDR1 and CDR2: MNHEY and SMNVEV (reference sequence). The V end was cut by 6 bases, the J end by 7 bases, with 10 bases between. This CDR3 comprises 13 residues. The CDR3 loop reads CASRAFKNSPLHF. The CDR3 DNA reads TGTGCCAGCAGGGCCTTCAAAAATTCACCCCTCCACTTT.

In the case of this clone: The junction does not match germline at one end; this may be a read error. The chain's CDR3 is CASKDRNPEAFF. As DNA, the CDR3 is TGTGCCAGCAAAGACAGGAACCCTGAAGCTTTCTTT. The chain carries TRBV12-3 or TRBV12-4 and TRBJ1-1, with D possibly matching TRBD1 (6 bases). This CDR3 has 12 amino acids.

The chain recombines TRBV18 with TRBJ2-7; 8 nucleotides agree with TRBD1. This CDR3 has 14 amino acids. Germline values: CDR1 KGHSH, CDR2 LQKENI. V lost 6 bases and J lost 2; bases outside the gene matches: 6. CDR3 in DNA: TGTGCCAGCTCCCCTGGGACAGGAGCCTACGAGCAGTACTTC. It translates to CASSPGTGAYEQYF. Full variable domain (rest looked up from reference TRBV18 and TRBJ2-7): NAGVMQNPRHLVRRRGQEARLRCSPMKGHSHVYWYRQLPEEGLKFMVYLQKENIIDESGMPKERFSAEFPKEGPSILRIQQVVRGDSAAYFCASSPGTGAYEQYFGPGTRLTVT.